This T cell receptor (beta chain) comes out of a study of OX40 agonist ivuxolimab in advanced cancers. Profiled with immunoSEQ multiplex PCR; TCRdb holds only in-frame clones, not every one. The table shows 65,000 to 100,000 clones, with 70% to 90% occurring only once. Material: CD4+ or CD8+ T cells sorted from blood, obtained in a trial of the OX40 agonist ivuxolimab. The origin of this receptor is an adult with an advanced solid tumor such as melanoma, head and neck, liver or kidney cancer.

This CDR3 is CASSKNRGNTEAFF. CDR3 nucleotide sequence: TGTGCCAGCAGCAAGAACAGGGGGAACACTGAAGCTTTCTTT. The chain uses TRBV27 and TRBJ1-1; TRBD1 aligns across 7 bases. CDR1 and CDR2 from the germline V gene are MNHEY and SMNVEV (reference sequence). The CDR3 is 14 amino acids. Trimming at V came to 6 bases and at J to 1 base, leaving 5 bases not matched to a gene.